This paragraph covers one TCR beta chain sequence. Its matching antigen is unknown. The CDR3 sequence is 16 residues long. Trimming took 2 bases from V and 2 from J; bases not matched to a gene: 5. From germline, CDR1 is SGHVS and CDR2 FNYEAQ. These data belong to a study of T cells in Graves' hyperthyroidism and ophthalmopathy. Study-wide results and caveats: The model's output predicted ophthalmopathy at a median of about 6.5 months prior to onset.

TCR beta CDR3 sequences were amplified from RNA transcripts. With the HTBI primer set, the TCR CDR3 went through a first round of RT-PCR. In TCRdb, the multiplex PCR reads were re-called with MiXCR into one record per CDR3 protein. The sample includes hundreds of thousands of distinct CDR3 sequences, approximately 14% seen only once; the top ten take 12%. From approximately 9.1 ml of fresh peripheral blood, PBMCs were isolated. The sample was blood. V gene TRBV7-6 combines with J gene TRBJ1-4, with 7 bases fitting TRBD1. The sequence was collected from a woman in her forties or fifties with Graves' ophthalmopathy. CDR3 sequence reads: CASSLPRGQTNEKLFF. For the CDR3, the DNA is TGTGCCAGCAGCTTACCGCGGGGACAGACTAATGAAAAACTGTTTTTT.